This paragraph covers one T cell receptor (beta chain) sequence. The germline V gene encodes CDR1 SGHRS and CDR2 YFSETQ. V was cut by 6 bases and J by 6 bases, with 25 bases left in between. The CDR3 runs 16 residues. The sample is drawn from a study of regulatory T cells in long-lasting Graves disease. Time point noted: newly diagnosed GD, antithyroid drugs for less than 3 months. The authors made the TCR library using RNA they extracted from PBMCs. A peripheral blood sample, roughly 9 milliliters in volume, was drawn into EDTA tubes. Assembly of TCR beta libraries relied on iRepertoire HTBI primers together with Arm-PCR of CDR3 regions. From the multiplex PCR reads, TCRdb called clonotypes with MiXCR, one entry per CDR3 protein. This sample yields roughly 440,000 distinct CDR3 sequences, of which less than 20% are seen a single time; about 25% belongs to the top ten. The same specimen was also included in a second study, on T cells in Graves' hyperthyroidism and ophthalmopathy. In that study: First-round RT-PCR of the TCR CDR3 relied on the HTBI primer set. Blood also held most thyroid clonotypes expanded beyond 0.001. Patients with ophthalmopathy were separated from those with stable hyperthyroidism by a 13 V-J model.

The TCR sequence derives from a woman aged 18-29 years with Graves disease. The sequencing used peripheral blood mononuclear cells (PBMCs), collected at new diagnosis, from a patient treated with antithyroid drugs. This rearrangement joins TRBV5-1 to TRBJ2-7; either TRBD1 or TRBD2 may supply D (5 bases each). The CDR3 protein is CASTPSAGLTRGEQYF. The CDR3, as DNA: TGCGCCAGCACCCCGTCAGCAGGGTTGACGAGGGGCGAGCAGTACTTC.